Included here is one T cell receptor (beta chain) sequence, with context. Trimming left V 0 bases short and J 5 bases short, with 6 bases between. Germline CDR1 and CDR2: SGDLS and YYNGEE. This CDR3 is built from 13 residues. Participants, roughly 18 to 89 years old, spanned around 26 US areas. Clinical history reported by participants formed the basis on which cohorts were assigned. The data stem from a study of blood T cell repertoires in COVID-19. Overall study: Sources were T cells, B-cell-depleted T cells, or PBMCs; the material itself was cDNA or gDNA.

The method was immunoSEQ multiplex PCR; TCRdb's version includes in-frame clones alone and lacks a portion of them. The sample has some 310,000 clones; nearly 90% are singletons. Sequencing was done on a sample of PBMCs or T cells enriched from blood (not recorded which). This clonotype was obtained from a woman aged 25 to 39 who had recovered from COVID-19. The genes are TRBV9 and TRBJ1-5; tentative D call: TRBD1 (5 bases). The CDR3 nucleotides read TGTGCCAGCAGCGTAGGACAGTATCAGCCCCAGCATTTT. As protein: CASSVGQYQPQHF.